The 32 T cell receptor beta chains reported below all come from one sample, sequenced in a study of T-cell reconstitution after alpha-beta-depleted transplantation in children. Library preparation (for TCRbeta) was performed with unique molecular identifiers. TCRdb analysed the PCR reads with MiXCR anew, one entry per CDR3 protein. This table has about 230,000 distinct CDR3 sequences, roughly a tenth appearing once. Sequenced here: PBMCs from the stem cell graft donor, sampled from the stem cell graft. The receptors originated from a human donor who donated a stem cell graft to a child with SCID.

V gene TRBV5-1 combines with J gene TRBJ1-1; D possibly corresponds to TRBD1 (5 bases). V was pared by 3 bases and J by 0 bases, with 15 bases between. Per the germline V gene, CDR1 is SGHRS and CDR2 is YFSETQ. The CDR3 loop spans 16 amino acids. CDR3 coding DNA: TGCGCCAGCAGCTCCGACAGACCCGGGGTGAACACTGAAGCTTTCTTT. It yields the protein CASSSDRPGVNTEAFF.

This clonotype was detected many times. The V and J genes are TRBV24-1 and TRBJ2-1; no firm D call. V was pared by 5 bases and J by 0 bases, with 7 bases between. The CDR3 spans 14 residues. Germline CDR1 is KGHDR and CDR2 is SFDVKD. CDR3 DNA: TGTGCCACCAGTGGGATGGACTCCTACAATGAGCAGTTCTTC. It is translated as CATSGMDSYNEQFF.

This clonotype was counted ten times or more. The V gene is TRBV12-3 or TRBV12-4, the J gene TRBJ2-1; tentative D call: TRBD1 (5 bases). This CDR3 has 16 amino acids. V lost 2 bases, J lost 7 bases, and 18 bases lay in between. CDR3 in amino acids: CASSLTGPSVRNEQFF. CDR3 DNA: TGTGCCAGCAGTTTAACAGGACCCTCGGTGAGGAATGAGCAGTTCTTC.

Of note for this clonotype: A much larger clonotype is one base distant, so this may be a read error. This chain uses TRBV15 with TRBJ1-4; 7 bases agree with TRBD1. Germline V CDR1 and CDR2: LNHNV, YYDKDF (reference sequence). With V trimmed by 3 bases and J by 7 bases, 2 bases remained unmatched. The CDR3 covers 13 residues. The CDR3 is CATSRHRGEKLFF. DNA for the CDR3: TGTGCCACCAGCAGGCACAGGGGTGAAAAACTGTTTTTT.

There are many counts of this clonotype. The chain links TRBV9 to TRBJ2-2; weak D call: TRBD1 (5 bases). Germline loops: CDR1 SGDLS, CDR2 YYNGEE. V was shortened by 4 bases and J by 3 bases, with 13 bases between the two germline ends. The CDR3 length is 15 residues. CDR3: CASSSKGLHTGELFF. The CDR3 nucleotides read TGTGCCAGCAGCTCAAAGGGGCTACACACCGGGGAGCTGTTTTTT.

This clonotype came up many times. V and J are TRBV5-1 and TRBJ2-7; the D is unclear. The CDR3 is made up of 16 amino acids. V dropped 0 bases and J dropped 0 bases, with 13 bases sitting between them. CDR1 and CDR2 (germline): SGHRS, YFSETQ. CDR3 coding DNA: TGCGCCAGCAGCTTGGGACTGACACACTACTCCTACGAGCAGTACTTC. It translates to CASSLGLTHYSYEQYF.

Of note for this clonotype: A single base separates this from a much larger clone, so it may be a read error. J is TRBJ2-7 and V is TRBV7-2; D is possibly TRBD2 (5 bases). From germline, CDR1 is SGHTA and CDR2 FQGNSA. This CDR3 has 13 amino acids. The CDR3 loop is CASSLTDDYEQSF. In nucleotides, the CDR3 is TGTGCCAGCAGCTTAACCGACGACTACGAGCAGTCCTTC.

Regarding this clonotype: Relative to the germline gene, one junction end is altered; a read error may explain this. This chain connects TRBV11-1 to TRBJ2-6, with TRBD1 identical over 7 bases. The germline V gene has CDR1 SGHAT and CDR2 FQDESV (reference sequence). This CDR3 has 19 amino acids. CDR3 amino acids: CASSPVPGQRASAANVLTF. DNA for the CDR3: TGTGCCAGCAGCCCGGTTCCGGGACAGAGAGCCTCTGCGGCCAACGTCCTGACTTTC.

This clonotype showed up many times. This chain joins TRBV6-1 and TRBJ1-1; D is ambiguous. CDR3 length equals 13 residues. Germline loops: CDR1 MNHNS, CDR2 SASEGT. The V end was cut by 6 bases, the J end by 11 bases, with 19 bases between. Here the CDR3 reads CASSLLGRSAAFF. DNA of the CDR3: TGTGCCAGCAGCCTCCTTGGACGCTCGGCGGCTTTCTTT.

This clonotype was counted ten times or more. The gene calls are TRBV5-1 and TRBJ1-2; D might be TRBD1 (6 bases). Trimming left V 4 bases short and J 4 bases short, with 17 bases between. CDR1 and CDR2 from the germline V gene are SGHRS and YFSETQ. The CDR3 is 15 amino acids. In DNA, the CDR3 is TGCGCCAGCAGCAGCGACAGGATGGATGGCTATGGCTACACCTTC. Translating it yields CASSSDRMDGYGYTF.

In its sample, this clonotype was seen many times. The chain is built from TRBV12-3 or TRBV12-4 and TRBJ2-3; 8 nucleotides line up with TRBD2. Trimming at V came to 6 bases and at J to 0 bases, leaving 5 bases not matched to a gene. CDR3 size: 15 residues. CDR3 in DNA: TGTGCCAGCAGAGATAGCGGGGCTAGCACAGATACGCAGTATTTT. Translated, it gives CASRDSGASTDTQYF.

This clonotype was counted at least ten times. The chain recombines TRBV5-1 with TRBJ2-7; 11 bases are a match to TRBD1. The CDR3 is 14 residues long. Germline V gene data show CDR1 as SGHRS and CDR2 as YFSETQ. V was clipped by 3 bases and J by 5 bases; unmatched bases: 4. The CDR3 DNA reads TGCGCCAGCAGCTCCGGGACAGGGGGTAACGAGCAGTACTTC. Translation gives CASSSGTGGNEQYF.

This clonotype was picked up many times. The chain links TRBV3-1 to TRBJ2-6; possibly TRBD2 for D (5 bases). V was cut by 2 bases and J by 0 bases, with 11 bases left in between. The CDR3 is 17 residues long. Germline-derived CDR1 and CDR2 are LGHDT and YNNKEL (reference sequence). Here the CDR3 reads CASSQRGFPSGANVLTF. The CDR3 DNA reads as TGTGCCAGCAGCCAACGCGGGTTTCCCTCTGGGGCCAACGTCCTGACTTTC.

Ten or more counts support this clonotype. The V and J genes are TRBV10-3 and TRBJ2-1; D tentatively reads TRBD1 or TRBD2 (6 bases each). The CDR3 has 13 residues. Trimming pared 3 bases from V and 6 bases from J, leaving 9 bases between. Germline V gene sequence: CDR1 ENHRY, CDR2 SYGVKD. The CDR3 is CAISERGVNEQFF. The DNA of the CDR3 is TGTGCCATCAGTGAAAGGGGGGTCAATGAGCAGTTCTTC.

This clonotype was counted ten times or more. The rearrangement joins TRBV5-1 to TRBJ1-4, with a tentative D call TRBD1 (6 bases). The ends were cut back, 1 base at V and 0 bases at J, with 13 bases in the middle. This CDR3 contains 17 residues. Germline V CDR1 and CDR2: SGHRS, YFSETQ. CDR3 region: CASSLTGPPATNEKLFF. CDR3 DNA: TGCGCCAGCAGCTTGACAGGGCCCCCCGCAACTAATGAAAAACTGTTTTTT.

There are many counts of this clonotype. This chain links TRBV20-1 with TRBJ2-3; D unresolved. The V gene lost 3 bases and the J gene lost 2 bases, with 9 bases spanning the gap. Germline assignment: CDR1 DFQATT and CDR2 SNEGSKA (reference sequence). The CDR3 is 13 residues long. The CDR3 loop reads CSARALATDTQYF. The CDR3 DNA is TGCAGTGCTAGGGCGCTTGCCACAGATACGCAGTATTTT.

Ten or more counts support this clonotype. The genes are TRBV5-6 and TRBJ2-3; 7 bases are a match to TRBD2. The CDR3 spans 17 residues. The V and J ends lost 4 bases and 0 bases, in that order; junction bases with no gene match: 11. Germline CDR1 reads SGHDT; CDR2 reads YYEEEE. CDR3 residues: CASSPPRPAGSTDTQYF. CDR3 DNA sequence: TGTGCCAGCAGCCCACCTCGCCCAGCGGGGAGCACAGATACGCAGTATTTT.

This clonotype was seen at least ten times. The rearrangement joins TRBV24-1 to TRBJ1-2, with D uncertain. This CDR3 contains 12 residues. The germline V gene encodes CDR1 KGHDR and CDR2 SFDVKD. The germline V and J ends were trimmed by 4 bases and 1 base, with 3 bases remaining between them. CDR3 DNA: TGTGCCACCAGTGACCGTAACTATGGCTACACCTTC. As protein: CATSDRNYGYTF.

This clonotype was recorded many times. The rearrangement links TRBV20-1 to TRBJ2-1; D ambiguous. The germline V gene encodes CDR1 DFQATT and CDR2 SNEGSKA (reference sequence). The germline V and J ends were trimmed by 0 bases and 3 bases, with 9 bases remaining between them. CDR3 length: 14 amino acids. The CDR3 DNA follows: TGCAGTGCTAGAGATCGAGTCAACTACAATGAGCAGTTCTTC. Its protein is CSARDRVNYNEQFF.

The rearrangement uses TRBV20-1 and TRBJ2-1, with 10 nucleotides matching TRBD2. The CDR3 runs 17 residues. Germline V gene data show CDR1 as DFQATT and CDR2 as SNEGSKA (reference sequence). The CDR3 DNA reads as TGCTGCGCTAGTCCCTCTTGGGAGCGGGGGGGCGTAAATGAGCAGTTCTTC. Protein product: CCASPSWERGGVNEQFF.

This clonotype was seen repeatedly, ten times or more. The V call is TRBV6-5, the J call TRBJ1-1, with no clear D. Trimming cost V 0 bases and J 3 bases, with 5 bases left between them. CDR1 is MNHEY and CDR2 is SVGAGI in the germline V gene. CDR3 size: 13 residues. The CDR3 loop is CASSYSEDTEAFF. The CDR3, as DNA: TGTGCCAGCAGTTACTCGGAGGACACTGAAGCTTTCTTT.

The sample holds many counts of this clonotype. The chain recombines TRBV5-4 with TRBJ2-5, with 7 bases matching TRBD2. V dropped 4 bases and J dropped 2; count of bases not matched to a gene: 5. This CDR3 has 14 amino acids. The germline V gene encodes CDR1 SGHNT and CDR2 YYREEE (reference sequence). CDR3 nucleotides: TGTGCCAGCAGCCCGGGACTACCTCAAGAGACCCAGTACTTC. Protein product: CASSPGLPQETQYF.

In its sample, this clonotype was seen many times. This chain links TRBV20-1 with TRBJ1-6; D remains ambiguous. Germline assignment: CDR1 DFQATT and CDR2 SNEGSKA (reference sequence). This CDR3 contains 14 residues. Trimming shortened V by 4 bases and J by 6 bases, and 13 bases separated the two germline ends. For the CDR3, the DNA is TGCAGTGCTACGGATGGGATTGGTAATTCACCCCTCCACTTT. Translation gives CSATDGIGNSPLHF.

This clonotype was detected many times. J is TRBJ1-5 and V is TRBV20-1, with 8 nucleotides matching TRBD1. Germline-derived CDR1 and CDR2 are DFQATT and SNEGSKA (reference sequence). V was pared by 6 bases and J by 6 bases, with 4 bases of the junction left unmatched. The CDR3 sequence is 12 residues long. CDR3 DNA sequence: TGCAGTGCAGACAGGGGCCCTCAGCCCCAGCATTTT. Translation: CSADRGPQPQHF.

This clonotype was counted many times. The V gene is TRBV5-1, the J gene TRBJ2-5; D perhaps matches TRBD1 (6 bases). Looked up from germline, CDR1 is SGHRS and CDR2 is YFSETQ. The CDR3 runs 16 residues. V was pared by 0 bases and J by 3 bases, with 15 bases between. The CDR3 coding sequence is TGCGCCAGCAGCTTGGAGCGAAGGGGGTCCGAAGAGACCCAGTACTTC. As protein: CASSLERRGSEETQYF.

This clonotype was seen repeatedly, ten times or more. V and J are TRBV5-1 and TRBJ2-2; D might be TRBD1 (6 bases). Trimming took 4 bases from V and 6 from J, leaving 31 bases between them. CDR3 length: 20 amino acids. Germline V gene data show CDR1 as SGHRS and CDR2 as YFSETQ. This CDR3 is CASSPTSLRDKKEIAGELFF. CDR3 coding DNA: TGCGCCAGCAGCCCAACAAGCCTCCGGGACAAAAAAGAGATCGCCGGGGAGCTGTTTTTT.

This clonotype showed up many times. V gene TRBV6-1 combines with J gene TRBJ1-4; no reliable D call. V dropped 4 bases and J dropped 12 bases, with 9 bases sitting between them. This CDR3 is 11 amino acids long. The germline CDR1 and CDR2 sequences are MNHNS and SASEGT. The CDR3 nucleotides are TGTGCCAGCAGTGTAAAGATGGAACTGTTTTTT. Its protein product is CASSVKMELFF.

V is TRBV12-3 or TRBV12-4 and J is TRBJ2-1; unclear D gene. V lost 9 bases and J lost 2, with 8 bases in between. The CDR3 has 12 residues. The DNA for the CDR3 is TGTGCCAGTACTTGGGCCTACAATGAGCAGTTCTTC. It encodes CASTWAYNEQFF.

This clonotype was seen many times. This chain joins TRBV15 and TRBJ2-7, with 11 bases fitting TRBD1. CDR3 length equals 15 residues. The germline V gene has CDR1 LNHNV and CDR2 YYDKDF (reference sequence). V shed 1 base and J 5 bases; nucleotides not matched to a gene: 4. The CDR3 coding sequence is TGTGCCACCAGCAGAGCCGGGACAGGGGGGCACGAGCAGTACTTC. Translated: CATSRAGTGGHEQYF.

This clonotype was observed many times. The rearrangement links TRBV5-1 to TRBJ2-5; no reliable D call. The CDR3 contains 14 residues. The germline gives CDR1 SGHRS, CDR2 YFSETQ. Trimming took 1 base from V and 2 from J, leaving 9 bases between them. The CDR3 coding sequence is TGCGCCAGCAGCTTGTTCGCGGATCAAGAGACCCAGTACTTC. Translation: CASSLFADQETQYF.

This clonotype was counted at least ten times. The CDR3 protein is CSVSQGGGQPQHF. The CDR3 DNA is TGCAGCGTTTCGCAGGGAGGCGGTCAGCCCCAGCATTTT. This chain uses TRBV29-1 with TRBJ1-5, with a weak D call TRBD1 (5 bases). The CDR3 sequence is 13 residues long. Germline CDR1 reads SQVTM; CDR2 reads ANQGSEA. The V gene lost 5 bases and the J gene lost 6 bases, with 14 bases spanning the gap.

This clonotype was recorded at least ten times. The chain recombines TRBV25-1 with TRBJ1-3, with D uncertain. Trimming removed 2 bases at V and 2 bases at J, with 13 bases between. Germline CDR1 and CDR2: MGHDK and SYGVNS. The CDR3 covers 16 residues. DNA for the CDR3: TGTGCCAGCAGTGAAGCCGGGTCTAGACCTGGAAACACCATATATTTT. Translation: CASSEAGSRPGNTIYF. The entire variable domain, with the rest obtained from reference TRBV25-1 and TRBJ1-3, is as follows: EADIYQTPRYLVIGTGKKITLECSQTMGHDKMYWYQQDPGMELHLIHYSYGVNSTEKGDLSSESTVSRIRTEHFPLTLESARPSHTSQYLCASSEAGSRPGNTIYFGEGSWLTVV.